The source of this TCR beta chain is a study of shared clonotypes between healthy human individuals. Notes on the study in general: Collection of samples was limited to blood; tissue repertoires likely differ.

Into CD45RA+ naive and CD45RA-negative memory subsets, the CD4+ cells were split. The V and J ends lost 3 bases and 6 bases, in that order; junction bases with no gene match: 4. Germline values: CDR1 LNHDA, CDR2 SQIVND (reference sequence). The CDR3 is 13 amino acids. This clone turned up a few times. No antigen is known for it. The sample contains more than one DNA sequence encoding this CDR3. How the authors handled the data: Junction-only sequences without quality scores were provided by ImmunoSEQ, so filtering was different. The method was immunoSEQ multiplex PCR; TCRdb's version includes in-frame clones alone and lacks a portion of them. The DNA was the basis for D and trimming; V, J and clone size are from that table. The sample lists about 710,000 clones, around four fifths occurring once.

The sequenced material came from memory CD4+ T cells sorted from blood. The subset is: CD45RA-negative fraction. The clonotype was recovered from a woman aged 25 to 39 in good health. J is TRBJ1-2 and V is TRBV19; TRBD1 matches 7 bases. The chain's CDR3 is CASSIGQGDGYTF. As DNA, the CDR3 is TGTGCCAGTAGTATTGGGCAGGGGGATGGCTACACCTTC.